What follows describes a single TCR beta chain. Germline V gene lookup returns CDR1 LNHNV and CDR2 YYDKDF (reference sequence). The CDR3 contains 13 residues. V dropped 6 bases and J dropped 0 bases, with 7 bases sitting between them. These data are taken from a study of blood T cells in healthy people across ages. A J-beta primer mix and a sample-barcoded 5' primer were used in a second PCR of roughly 6 to 11 cycles. A single record per CDR3 protein comes from TCRdb applying MiXCR to the 5' RACE reads. The data show approximately 800,000 distinct CDR3 sequences, with approximately 25% seen just once and approximately 4% held by the top ten. A further study also used this sample, focusing on T cells of mothers and their children.

V gene TRBV15 combines with J gene TRBJ2-3; possibly TRBD2 for D (5 bases). The origin of this receptor is a boy younger than 18 in good health. Sequenced input: blood. In DNA, the CDR3 is TGTGCCACCAGTGAGGGTAGCACAGATACGCAGTATTTT. Translation gives CATSEGSTDTQYF.